This is a list of T cell receptor beta chains from one sample in a study of OX40 agonist ivuxolimab in advanced cancers. Data came from immunoSEQ multiplex PCR; TCRdb stores just in-frame clones and leaves some out. The table includes 70,000 to 90,000 clones, approximately 88% detected once. The sequenced sample was CD4+ or CD8+ T cells sorted from blood, obtained in a trial of the OX40 agonist ivuxolimab. The source is an adult with an advanced solid tumor such as melanoma, head and neck, liver or kidney cancer. Each CDR3 is given with its conserved first and last residue. D genes are given only for firm matches. Clone size is stated in some rows and not others, as once, few, many or a class when expanded.

V: TRBV9; D: .; J: TRBJ2-1; size: .; CDR3: CASSEGLANYNEQFF; DNA: TGTGCCAGCAGCGAGGGGCTAGCGAACTACAATGAGCAGTTCTTC
V: TRBV2; D: .; J: TRBJ1-2; size: .; CDR3: CASTAGDYGYTF; DNA: TGTGCCAGCACAGCAGGAGACTATGGCTACACCTTC
V: TRBV4-1; D: .; J: TRBJ1-6; size: .; CDR3: CASSPQGNNSPLHF; DNA: TGCGCCAGCAGCCCACAGGGAAATAATTCACCCCTCCACTTT
V: TRBV18; D: TRBD2; J: TRBJ2-1; size: few; CDR3: CASSPKLAGGYNEQFF; DNA: TGTGCCAGCTCACCAAAACTAGCGGGAGGATACAATGAGCAGTTCTTC
V: TRBV27; D: .; J: TRBJ2-7; size: .; CDR3: CASSRVVGALDEQYF; DNA: TGTGCCAGCAGCCGCGTGGTCGGTGCCTTAGATGAGCAGTACTTC
V: TRBV29-1; D: .; J: TRBJ1-1; size: .; CDR3: CSVVVYMNTEAFF; DNA: TGCAGCGTTGTTGTCTACATGAACACTGAAGCTTTCTTT
V: TRBV6-5; D: TRBD2; J: TRBJ2-1; size: few; CDR3: CASSSRTSGMTDEQFF; DNA: TGTGCCAGCAGTTCCCGGACTAGCGGGATGACGGATGAGCAGTTCTTC
V: TRBV7-9; D: .; J: TRBJ1-2; size: few; CDR3: CASSSTGSNGYTF; DNA: TGTGCCAGCAGTTCGACAGGTTCGAATGGCTACACCTTC
V: TRBV6-1; D: .; J: TRBJ1-4; size: .; CDR3: CATFSPRKGKFF; DNA: TGTGCCACCTTCTCCCCCCGGAAAGGGAAGTTTTTT
V: TRBV7-9; D: .; J: TRBJ2-7; size: .; CDR3: CASSTLDTSYEQYF; DNA: TGTGCCAGCAGCACCCTGGACACCTCCTACGAGCAGTACTTC
V: TRBV7-9; D: .; J: TRBJ2-5; size: .; CDR3: CASSVSGGLQETQYF; DNA: TGTGCCAGCAGTGTGTCGGGGGGCCTTCAAGAGACCCAGTACTTC
V: TRBV7-9; D: TRBD1; J: TRBJ2-3; size: .; CDR3: CASSRSGTGGHTQYF; DNA: TGTGCCAGCAGTCGATCCGGGACAGGGGGCCATACGCAGTATTTT
V: TRBV10-3; D: TRBD1; J: TRBJ1-5; size: .; CDR3: CAISTGTGTDNQPQHF; DNA: TGTGCCATCAGTACTGGGACAGGCACAGATAATCAGCCCCAGCATTTT
V: TRBV10-2; D: TRBD2; J: TRBJ2-7; size: .; CDR3: CASRGASGGFYEQYF; DNA: TGCGCCAGCAGGGGGGCTAGCGGGGGATTTTACGAGCAGTACTTC
V: TRBV7-9; D: TRBD1; J: TRBJ1-4; size: once; CDR3: CASSTVGKDRELFF; DNA: TGTGCCAGCAGCACCGTAGGGAAGGACAGGGAACTGTTTTTT
V: TRBV18; D: .; J: TRBJ1-1; size: .; CDR3: CASSPLGADTEAFF; DNA: TGTGCCAGCTCACCACTCGGTGCGGACACTGAAGCTTTCTTT
V: TRBV4-1; D: .; J: TRBJ1-2; size: .; CDR3: CASSQEAGRDYGYTF; DNA: TGCGCCAGCAGCCAGGAAGCGGGACGTGACTATGGCTACACCTTC
V: TRBV30; D: .; J: TRBJ1-6; size: few; CDR3: CAWSPTQGGSPLHF; DNA: TGTGCCTGGAGTCCGACTCAGGGAGGTTCACCCCTCCACTTT
V: TRBV7-6; D: .; J: TRBJ1-3; size: once; CDR3: CASSLEVGNTIYF; DNA: TGTGCCAGCAGCTTGGAGGTTGGAAACACCATATATTTT
V: TRBV11-3; D: TRBD1; J: TRBJ2-7; size: .; CDR3: CASSRGQGVKQYF; DNA: TGTGCCAGCAGCCGTGGACAGGGGGTAAAGCAGTACTTC
V: TRBV5-1; D: .; J: TRBJ2-2; size: .; CDR3: CASSPTASTGELFF; DNA: TGCGCCAGCAGCCCGACAGCTTCCACCGGGGAGCTGTTTTTT
V: TRBV5-1; D: .; J: TRBJ1-5; size: .; CDR3: CASSGGSDQPQHF; DNA: TGCGCCAGCAGCGGAGGATCGGATCAGCCCCAGCATTTT
V: TRBV6-6; D: .; J: TRBJ2-2; size: .; CDR3: CASRMVIGLLGELFF; DNA: TGTGCCAGCAGAATGGTCATCGGGCTTTTGGGGGAGCTGTTTTTT
V: TRBV5-1; D: .; J: TRBJ1-5; size: .; CDR3: CASSLDGEGPQHF; DNA: TGCGCCAGCAGCTTGGACGGGGAAGGGCCCCAGCATTTT
V: TRBV30; D: .; J: TRBJ1-6; size: .; CDR3: CAWSLEGHSPLHF; DNA: TGTGCCTGGAGTTTGGAAGGCCATTCACCCCTCCACTTT
V: TRBV7-2; D: TRBD2; J: TRBJ2-2; size: .; CDR3: CASSLFPLGLANTGELFF; DNA: TGTGCCAGCAGCTTATTTCCCTTAGGACTAGCGAACACCGGGGAGCTGTTTTTT
V: TRBV7-9; D: TRBD1; J: TRBJ2-7; size: .; CDR3: CASSLGQSFYEQYF; DNA: TGTGCCAGCAGCTTGGGACAGTCCTTCTACGAGCAGTACTTC
V: TRBV2; D: .; J: TRBJ2-7; size: .; CDR3: CASRKYYEQYF; DNA: TGTGCCAGCAGGAAGTACTACGAGCAGTACTTC
V: TRBV10-3; D: TRBD1; J: TRBJ1-1; size: .; CDR3: CAISEPGQGFTEAFF; DNA: TGTGCCATCAGTGAGCCGGGACAGGGTTTTACTGAAGCTTTCTTT
V: TRBV5-1; D: .; J: TRBJ1-5; size: .; CDR3: CASSPEGDSQPQHF; DNA: TGCGCCAGCAGCCCGGAAGGCGATAGTCAGCCCCAGCATTTT
V: TRBV11-2; D: .; J: TRBJ1-3; size: .; CDR3: CASSLQGPSSTIYF; DNA: TGTGCCAGCAGCTTACAGGGCCCTTCCAGCACCATATATTTT
V: TRBV6-1; D: TRBD2; J: TRBJ2-1; size: once; CDR3: CASGRASYNEQFF; DNA: TGTGCCAGCGGGAGGGCCTCCTACAATGAGCAGTTCTTC
V: TRBV12-5; D: .; J: TRBJ2-1; size: .; CDR3: CASGLRDGGYNEQFF; DNA: TGTGCTAGTGGTTTGAGGGATGGCGGCTACAATGAGCAGTTCTTC